Listed below are T cell receptor beta chains from one sample, sequenced in a study of blood T cell repertoires in COVID-19. Assay used: immunoSEQ multiplex PCR; TCRdb lists only in-frame clones, some missing. The sample lists roughly 220,000 clones, about 86% occurring once. The specimen sequenced was PBMCs or T cells enriched from blood (not recorded which). These receptors were taken from a woman between 45 and 65 years old with acute COVID-19. Each CDR3 is given with its conserved first and last residue. Each record gives: V gene, J gene, CDR3 protein.

V gene: TRBV7-2; J gene: TRBJ2-7; CDR3 protein: CASSRRDSTSYEQYF
V gene: TRBV9; J gene: TRBJ2-7; CDR3 protein: CASSPAGNPYEQYF
V gene: TRBV7-9; J gene: TRBJ2-6; CDR3 protein: CASSPKEGTGANVLTF
V gene: TRBV20-1; J gene: TRBJ1-2; CDR3 protein: CSASLEGARGYTF
V gene: TRBV2; J gene: TRBJ2-2; CDR3 protein: CASNWLQGAQRDTGELFF
V gene: TRBV28; J gene: TRBJ2-5; CDR3 protein: CASSPNNYETQYF
V gene: TRBV29-1; J gene: TRBJ1-1; CDR3 protein: CSVVRGGQGFSGNTEAFF
V gene: TRBV13; J gene: TRBJ2-7; CDR3 protein: CASSPPFGQGSYEQYF
V gene: TRBV11-2; J gene: TRBJ1-1; CDR3 protein: CASSARDTGNTEAFF
V gene: TRBV27; J gene: TRBJ1-2; CDR3 protein: CASSPRQGNLNFYGYTF
V gene: TRBV6-6; J gene: TRBJ2-5; CDR3 protein: CASSRRAGGTIGTQYF
V gene: TRBV6-5; J gene: TRBJ2-7; CDR3 protein: CASRARAGAAYEQYF
V gene: TRBV25-1; J gene: TRBJ2-7; CDR3 protein: CASSLGGQIYEQYF
V gene: TRBV3-1/TRBV3-2; J gene: TRBJ2-5; CDR3 protein: CASSQISSGPQETQYF
V gene: TRBV15; J gene: TRBJ2-1; CDR3 protein: CATSRDRESNEQFF
V gene: TRBV6-5; J gene: TRBJ1-2; CDR3 protein: CASRTHLGADHGYTF
V gene: TRBV9; J gene: TRBJ2-1; CDR3 protein: CASSLGPQQLAGGQAYNEQFF
V gene: TRBV30; J gene: TRBJ2-7; CDR3 protein: CAWSVTTSDSYEQYF
V gene: TRBV9; J gene: TRBJ2-1; CDR3 protein: CASSKDRGNEQFF
V gene: TRBV18; J gene: TRBJ2-1; CDR3 protein: CASSPGAFNEQFF
V gene: TRBV25-1; J gene: TRBJ1-5; CDR3 protein: CASSEGQGNQPQHF
V gene: TRBV7-9; J gene: TRBJ1-6; CDR3 protein: CASSLQQIDNSPLHF
V gene: TRBV28; J gene: TRBJ2-7; CDR3 protein: CASSSPASRDSFYEQYF
V gene: TRBV10-2; J gene: TRBJ2-2; CDR3 protein: CASSESWGTGNTGELFF
V gene: TRBV19; J gene: TRBJ1-1; CDR3 protein: CASSISGQGGAEAFF
V gene: TRBV6-5; J gene: TRBJ1-2; CDR3 protein: CASSPRTGNYGYTF
V gene: TRBV7-2; J gene: TRBJ1-1; CDR3 protein: CASSPGQWGEAFF